This TCR beta chain derives from a study of blood T cell repertoires in COVID-19 (dated by TCRdb to the early 2020s). Concerning the study at large: Samples covering the acute and convalescent phases of COVID-19 were provided by collaborators in the United States, Italy and Spain. Nearly every sample came with metadata listing a de-identified subject ID, COVID-19 status, age in years and sex. The repertoires were released in a freely available public database meant as a resource for research on the immune response to SARS-CoV-2. HLA class I and class II types, where available, came from metadata supplied by the sample provider rather than from assay-based typing. The prospective study material was composed of cDNA or gDNA derived from T cells, B-cell-depleted T cells, or PBMCs. Subjects who had been exposed to COVID-19, were actively infected with it, or had recovered from it provided the deeply sampled blood TCRbeta repertoires that made up the dataset. Samples were obtained from the ongoing ImmuneRACE study (first 160 participants) and from 1,000 to 1,500 subjects provided by 6 global collaborators. What the research found in general, with its limitations: The amount of clinical and demographic metadata varied by source and participant and was provided uncurated.

Each collaborating institution followed its own protocols to collect whole blood in K2EDTA tubes. For TCRbeta analysis, collaborators shipped samples as frozen whole blood, isolated PBMCs, or DNA extracted from either of those sample types. The CDR3 holds 12 amino acids from the cysteine to the phenylalanine. The only DNA kept is the CDR3, 36 bases in frame from the first base. The germline V gene gives CDR1 as ENHRY and CDR2 as SYGVKD. V and J lose 2 bases and 6 bases, and a span of 7 bases separates them. Turning to this clone: The antigen it recognizes is unknown. The input lacks base qualities; no much larger clone sits a single base away.

TCRbeta CDR3 regions were amplified from genomic DNA using the immunoSEQ Assay, a bias-controlled multiplex PCR. The study's processing was this. Within the assay, amplification of reference gene primers was used to estimate how many nucleated cells each sample contained. To quantify the absolute abundance of each unique TCRbeta CDR3 rearrangement, sequence reads were collapsed and filtered. Productive Simpson clonality was computed per sample as the square root of Simpson's diversity index over productive rearrangements. The table comes from immuneACCESS by way of TCRdb, which keeps in-frame sequences with V and J called. Part of the clones is missing from these tables; in studies checked, under half for an unresolved V gene and the rest for unknown reasons. The DNA was the basis for D and trimming; V, J and clone size are from that table. This sample lists a few hundred thousand clones; about 91% were detected once. Around 12% of the sample comes from the top ten.

Sequences were obtained from peripheral blood. This chain joins TRBV10-3 to TRBJ1-1; the D gene remains uncertain. The sequence derives from a woman aged 55 to 70 with acute or convalescent COVID-19. The sequenced DNA: TGTGCCATCAGTGAGCGTCCCCCTGAAGCTTTCTTT. This yields the protein CAISERPPEAFF.